The 31 T cell receptor beta chains below were found in one sample sequenced in a study of T cell responses to AZD1222 COVID-19 vaccine. The data were produced by immunoSEQ multiplex PCR, yet TCRdb's version contains in-frame clones alone and is incomplete. This sample carries 87,000 or so clones, roughly nine tenths of them seen once, and the ten largest clones take roughly 3.7%. The sample in question was peripheral blood, obtained on day 0 of AZD1222 vaccination. The receptors were sampled from an adult in good health.

V usage is TRBV23-1 and J usage is TRBJ1-1; D call uncertain. TRBV23-1 is filed as an ORF, its function uncertain. Trimming left V 0 bases short and J 8 bases short, with 13 bases between. The CDR3 is 14 amino acids. The CDR3 nucleotides are TGCGCCAGCAGTCAATCGGGCAGACGGCGGGAAGCTTTCTTT. It specifies CASSQSGRRREAFF.

V and J are TRBV27 and TRBJ1-2, with no clear D. Per germline, CDR1 MNHEY and CDR2 SMNVEV (reference sequence). The length of the CDR3 is 13 residues. Trimming stripped 2 bases from V and 5 bases from J, with 9 bases between. CDR3 loop: CASSLEGTYGYTF. The CDR3 DNA follows: TGTGCCAGCAGTTTAGAAGGTACATATGGCTACACCTTC.

The genes are TRBV9 and TRBJ1-6; no firm D call. Between the trimmed V and J ends, which lost 0 bases and 9 bases, there was a span of 10 bases. CDR3 length: 14 amino acids. Germline-derived CDR1 and CDR2 are SGDLS and YYNGEE. CDR3 sequence (DNA): TGTGCCAGCAGCGTAGGAGGTAGGACTTCACCCCTCCACTTT. It encodes CASSVGGRTSPLHF. The variable domain in full, completed from reference TRBV9 and TRBJ1-6, reads DSGVTQTPKHLITATGQRVTLRCSPRSGDLSVYWYQQSLDQGLQFLIQYYNGEERAKGNILERFSAQQFPDLHSELNLSSLELGDSALYFCASSVGGRTSPLHFGNGTRLTVT.

The chain carries TRBV6-2 or TRBV6-3 and TRBJ2-1; 8 positions match TRBD2. CDR1 and CDR2 from the germline V gene are MNHEY and SVGEGT. J was trimmed by 8 bases and V by 1 base; bases with no gene match: 7. The CDR3 consists of 15 residues. Here the CDR3 reads CASSYFGRGGDEQFF. The CDR3 nucleotides are TGTGCCAGCAGTTACTTCGGCCGGGGGGGCGATGAGCAGTTCTTC.

This clone came up once. This chain connects TRBV6-4 to TRBJ1-2; unclear D gene. The CDR3 sequence is 13 residues long. The germline V and J ends were trimmed by 2 bases and 6 bases, with 10 bases remaining between them. Germline V gene data show CDR1 as MRHNA and CDR2 as SNTAGT. The CDR3 DNA reads TGTGCCAGCAGTGACCACGGGAATGATGGCTACACCTTC. Translated, it gives CASSDHGNDGYTF.

This clone showed up just once. The CDR3 DNA reads TGTGCCAGCAGCCCGGGAGCGGACTATGGCTACACCTTC. Residues: CASSPGADYGYTF. The V gene is TRBV6-2 or TRBV6-3, the J gene TRBJ1-2; unclear D gene. The CDR3 has 13 amino acids. V was trimmed by 6 bases and J by 3 bases, leaving 11 bases between them. Germline CDR1 is MNHEY and CDR2 is SVGEGT.

V gene TRBV14 combines with J gene TRBJ2-5, with a weak D call TRBD1 (5 bases). Per germline, CDR1 SGHDN and CDR2 FVKESK. The CDR3 extends over 15 amino acids. Deletions cut 4 bases from V and 1 base from J, with 13 bases between. CDR3 nucleotides: TGTGCCAGCAGCCCCCCCTGGGGCTCCCAAGAGACCCAGTACTTC. Protein sequence: CASSPPWGSQETQYF.

This chain connects TRBV3-1 (or the pseudogene TRBV3-2) to TRBJ2-7, with 8 positions matching TRBD1. Germline CDR1 reads LGHDT; CDR2 reads YNNKEL (reference sequence). The junction had 3 bases not matched to a gene; V was cut back by 2 bases and J by 9 bases. The CDR3 is made up of 12 amino acids. Here the CDR3 reads CASSQPGTGQYF. CDR3 nucleotides: TGTGCCAGCAGCCAACCGGGGACAGGGCAGTACTTC.

The genes are TRBV6-5 and TRBJ1-5, with a possible D match to TRBD1 (5 bases). CDR1 and CDR2 from the germline V gene are MNHEY and SVGAGI. This CDR3 comprises 13 residues. Trimming stripped 6 bases from V and 4 bases from J, with 10 bases between. The DNA for the CDR3 is TGTGCCAGCAGGCCCTGGGGGAATCAGCCCCAGCATTTT. It encodes CASRPWGNQPQHF.

This chain joins TRBV5-1 and TRBJ2-2; D is perhaps TRBD2 (6 bases). Trimming left V 4 bases short and J 0 bases short, with 19 bases between. The CDR3 has 18 amino acids. The germline CDR1 and CDR2 sequences are SGHRS and YFSETQ. CDR3: CASSGRYRATANTGELFF. In DNA form, the CDR3 reads TGCGCCAGCAGCGGGAGGTATAGGGCCACAGCGAACACCGGGGAGCTGTTTTTT.

The chain couples TRBV19 to TRBJ2-7, with 9 bases identical to TRBD2. This CDR3 comprises 15 residues. Germline trimming cut 3 bases from V and 3 bases from J; bases unmatched to any gene: 6. The germline V gene has CDR1 LNHDA and CDR2 SQIVND (reference sequence). This chain's CDR3 is CASSIVPTSGYEQYF. In DNA, the CDR3 is TGTGCCAGTAGTATCGTCCCGACTAGCGGCTACGAGCAGTACTTC.

The rearrangement links TRBV28 to TRBJ2-1, with 8 nucleotides matching TRBD2. The CDR3 spans 15 residues. Unmatched junction bases numbered 6, after V lost 5 bases and J lost 3 bases. The germline V gene encodes CDR1 MDHEN and CDR2 SYDVKM. The CDR3 protein is CASSIQRGNYNEQFF. The CDR3 DNA follows: TGTGCCAGCAGTATTCAGCGGGGGAACTACAATGAGCAGTTCTTC. The whole variable domain, filled in from reference TRBV28 and TRBJ2-1, reads DVKVTQSSRYLVKRTGEKVFLECVQDMDHENMFWYRQDPGLGLRLIYFSYDVKMKEKGDIPEGYSVSREKKERFSLILESASTNQTSMYLCASSIQRGNYNEQFFGPGTRLTVL.

The chain carries TRBV15 and TRBJ2-5; D is possibly TRBD1 (5 bases). Germline V gene data show CDR1 as LNHNV and CDR2 as YYDKDF (reference sequence). The CDR3 covers 16 residues. V shed 1 base and J shed 6 bases, with 18 bases lying between them. The CDR3 DNA sequence: TGTGCCACCAGCAGAGTATCGGCAGGGCAAGGCAAGACCCAGTACTTC. Protein: CATSRVSAGQGKTQYF. Variable domain in full (rest from reference TRBV15 and TRBJ2-5): DAMVIQNPRYQVTQFGKPVTLSCSQTLNHNVMYWYQQKSSQAPKLLFHYYDKDFNNEADTPDNFQSRRPNTSFCFLDIRSPGLGDTAMYLCATSRVSAGQGKTQYFGPGTRLLVL.

The J gene is TRBJ1-1, the V gene TRBV7-8; no reliable D call. Trimming stripped 6 bases from V and 1 base from J, with 12 bases between. This CDR3 has 14 amino acids. Germline CDR1 and CDR2: SGHVS and FQNEAQ. The CDR3 region is CASRPLAGNTEAFF. In DNA, the CDR3 is TGTGCCAGCAGACCACTAGCGGGGAACACTGAAGCTTTCTTT.

This chain connects TRBV29-1 to TRBJ2-3, with TRBD2 identical over 12 bases. V shed 4 bases and J 4 bases; nucleotides not matched to a gene: 3. CDR1 is SQVTM and CDR2 is ANQGSEA in the germline V gene. The CDR3 totals 14 residues. CDR3 nucleotide sequence: TGCAGCGTTGGGACTAGCGGGGCTCCAGATACGCAGTATTTT. This translates into CSVGTSGAPDTQYF.

This chain uses TRBV7-9 with TRBJ2-1; 8 bases fit TRBD2. V lost 5 bases to trimming and J lost 0 bases; unmatched junction nucleotides: 9. From germline, CDR1 is SEHNR and CDR2 FQNEAQ (reference sequence). This CDR3 has 17 residues. The CDR3 DNA is TGTGCCAGCAGCCCACCGCCCCGGGGGGGCTCCTACAATGAGCAGTTCTTC. Translated, it gives CASSPPPRGGSYNEQFF.

V gene TRBV4-1 combines with J gene TRBJ2-5; no reliable D call. Germline V lookup: CDR1 MGHRA, CDR2 YSYEKL. V lost 1 base, J lost 1 base, and 13 bases lay in between. The CDR3 is made up of 16 amino acids. CDR3 region: CASSQVNLGFQETQYF. CDR3 in DNA: TGCGCCAGCAGCCAAGTTAATCTTGGTTTCCAAGAGACCCAGTACTTC.

There are a few counts of this clone. The CDR3 protein is CADKRLGDGNTIYF. The CDR3 nucleotides are TGTGCCGACAAGCGGCTAGGGGATGGAAACACCATATATTTT. The chain links TRBV7-9 to TRBJ1-3; a possible D gene is TRBD1 (5 bases). The CDR3 is 14 amino acids. V was shortened by 11 bases and J by 3 bases, with 17 bases between the two germline ends. CDR1 SEHNR and CDR2 FQNEAQ come from the germline V gene (reference sequence).

V usage is TRBV27 and J usage is TRBJ1-6; 12 bases fit TRBD1. Germline trimming cut 4 bases from V and 8 bases from J; bases unmatched to any gene: 12. The V gene's germline CDR1 is MNHEY and CDR2 SMNVEV (reference sequence). The CDR3 length is 18 residues. Here the CDR3 reads CASSYSGTGGNRDSPLHF. In nucleotides, the CDR3 is TGTGCCAGCAGTTACTCCGGGACAGGGGGCAACCGGGATTCACCCCTCCACTTT.

This clone was seen once. This chain links TRBV7-9 with TRBJ2-1, with 7 positions matching TRBD1. This CDR3 spans 14 amino acids. Germline lookup yields CDR1 SEHNR and CDR2 FQNEAQ (reference sequence). V gave up 7 bases and J gave up 3 bases; unmatched junction bases: 6. Here the CDR3 reads CASTGGTSYNEQFF. As DNA, the CDR3 is TGTGCCAGCACAGGGGGTACCAGCTACAATGAGCAGTTCTTC.

V and J are TRBV11-3 and TRBJ1-2, with 7 bases lining up with TRBD1. Germline V CDR1 and CDR2: SGHNT, YENEEA. V lost 4 bases and J lost 5; bases outside the gene matches: 16. This CDR3 is 17 amino acids long. CDR3 in amino acids: CASSSDRVSLKLYGYTF. The CDR3 nucleotides are TGTGCCAGCAGCTCTGACAGGGTGAGCCTCAAACTTTATGGCTACACCTTC.

Written as DNA, the CDR3 is TGTGCCAGCAGCGGGGTTGCCAACACCATATATTTT. Translating gives CASSGVANTIYF. V gene TRBV5-6 combines with J gene TRBJ1-3; D not certain. There are 12 residues in the CDR3. V was clipped by 4 bases and J by 7 bases, with 9 bases between them. CDR1 is SGHDT and CDR2 is YYEEEE in the germline V gene.

The J gene is TRBJ2-5, the V gene TRBV4-3; 11 positions match TRBD2. Germline V gene lookup returns CDR1 LGHNA and CDR2 YSLEER. Trimming took 0 bases from V and 4 from J; bases not matched to a gene: 4. The CDR3 loop spans 16 amino acids. For the CDR3, the DNA is TGCGCCAGCAGCCAAGAGGCTAGCGGGGGGATAGAGACCCAGTACTTC. Translating gives CASSQEASGGIETQYF.

CDR3 DNA sequence: TGTGCCAGTAGTATCGGGGAGGTGCAGGGCTTCACTGAAGCTTTCTTT. Amino acid sequence: CASSIGEVQGFTEAFF. The chain uses TRBV19 and TRBJ1-1; possibly TRBD1 for D (5 bases). The length of the CDR3 is 16 residues. V lost 3 bases to trimming and J lost 4 bases, with 18 bases between them. Per germline, CDR1 LNHDA and CDR2 SQIVND (reference sequence).

The chain joins TRBV4-2 to TRBJ1-3, with D perhaps matching TRBD1 (5 bases). Germline V gives CDR1 LGHNA, CDR2 YNFKEQ. The CDR3 sequence is 14 residues long. V dropped 3 bases and J dropped 10 bases, with 16 bases sitting between them. Here the CDR3 DNA reads TGTGCCAGCAGCCAGATTCCAACTGGGGGGACCATATATTTT. Translated, it gives CASSQIPTGGTIYF.

The chain is built from TRBV6-5 and TRBJ2-2; D assignment may be TRBD1 or TRBD2 (5 bases each). CDR3 length equals 14 residues. The V and J ends lost 2 bases and 5 bases respectively, with 9 bases between them. Germline CDR1 MNHEY, CDR2 SVGAGI. The CDR3 DNA reads as TGTGCCAGCAGTTACGGGGACCCAACCGGGGAGCTGTTTTTT. This encodes CASSYGDPTGELFF.

The chain combines TRBV7-2 with TRBJ1-5, with D possibly being TRBD1 (5 bases). Germline CDR1 reads SGHTA; CDR2 reads FQGNSA. Trimming took 3 bases from V and 5 from J, leaving 14 bases between them. The CDR3 is 15 amino acids. The DNA of the CDR3 is TGTGCCAGCAGCTTTAGCACTGGGGCCTATCAGCCCCAGCATTTT. It yields the protein CASSFSTGAYQPQHF.

The chain uses TRBV5-1 and TRBJ1-2; D not resolved. Germline CDR1 SGHRS, CDR2 YFSETQ. The CDR3 loop spans 13 amino acids. The V and J ends lost 2 bases and 5 bases respectively, with 10 bases between them. CDR3 sequence (DNA): TGCGCCAGCAGCTTTGGGGAGATATATGGCTACACCTTC. This codes for CASSFGEIYGYTF.

This chain links TRBV11-3 with TRBJ1-1; no reliable D call. The CDR3 runs to 13 residues. Trimming removed 1 base from V and 1 base from J, with 4 bases in between. The germline V gene encodes CDR1 SGHNT and CDR2 YENEEA. The CDR3 DNA reads as TGTGCCAGCAGCTTAGGGGGGAACACTGAAGCTTTCTTT. Protein: CASSLGGNTEAFF.

For this clone: A much larger clone differs from this one at a single base, so this may be a read error. The chain joins TRBV2 to TRBJ1-2; the D is unclear. Germline CDR1 and CDR2: SNHLY and FYNNEI. The CDR3 spans 13 residues. Written as DNA, the CDR3 is TGTGCCAGCACTAGGGATCATAACTATAGCTACACCTTC. This sequence encodes CASTRDHNYSYTF.

The V gene is TRBV30, the J gene TRBJ2-5, with 8 bases lining up with TRBD1. In germline, CDR1 is GTSNPN, CDR2 SVGIG (reference sequence). This CDR3 spans 14 amino acids. V lost 1 base and J lost 5; bases outside the gene matches: 6. This chain's CDR3 is CAWSGTGYWETQYF. The CDR3 DNA follows: TGTGCCTGGAGTGGGACAGGGTATTGGGAGACCCAGTACTTC.